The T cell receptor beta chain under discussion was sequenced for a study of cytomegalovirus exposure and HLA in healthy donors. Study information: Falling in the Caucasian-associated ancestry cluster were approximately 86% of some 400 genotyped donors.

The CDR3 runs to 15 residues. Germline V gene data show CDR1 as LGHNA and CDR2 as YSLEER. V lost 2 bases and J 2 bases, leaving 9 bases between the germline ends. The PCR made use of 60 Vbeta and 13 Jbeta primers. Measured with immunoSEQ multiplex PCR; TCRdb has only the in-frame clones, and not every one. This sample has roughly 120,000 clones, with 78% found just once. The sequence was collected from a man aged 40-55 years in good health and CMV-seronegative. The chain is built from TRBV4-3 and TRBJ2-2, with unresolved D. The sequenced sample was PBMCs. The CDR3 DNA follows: TGCGCCAGCAGCCAAAGTCGGGTTAACACCGGGGAGCTGTTTTTT. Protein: CASSQSRVNTGELFF.